One sample yielded the 18 T cell receptor beta chains listed below, sequenced in a study of Graves' ophthalmopathy and Graves' hyperthyroidism (dated by TCRdb to between 2017 and 2018). Sequencing relied on an Illumina HiSeq 2000. TCR beta CDR3 regions were amplified from RNA transcripts for repertoire sequencing. A first-round RT-PCR used HTBI primers with the Qiagen OneStep RT-PCR kit, followed by a second-round multiplex PCR, size selection and purification. TCRdb reprocessed the public reads (quality trimming at Q25 with fastp, clone calling with MiXCR) and kept in-frame beta chains. Every entry covers one CDR3 protein and lists the most common genes and DNA from its rows. This sample holds about 380,000 distinct CDR3 sequences; roughly 15% were observed only once. The leading ten clones occupy approximately 7% of the sample. Source material: peripheral blood. Receptors originate from a woman between 18 and 29 years old with stable Graves' hyperthyroidism. Donor details come from another sample of the same person, matched by shared clones.

Note on this clonotype: This likely comes from a read error, as the CDR3 has no conserved phenylalanine or tryptophan at its end. This chain joins TRBV7-9 and TRBJ1-2; D gene uncertain. The V gene's germline CDR1 is SEHNR and CDR2 FQNEAQ (reference sequence). V gave up 4 bases and J gave up 5 bases, with 8 bases separating them. This CDR3 is 12 amino acids long. The chain's CDR3 is CASSSGRYGYTV. CDR3 nucleotides: TGTGCCAGCAGCTCCGGGAGATATGGCTACACCGTC.

This clonotype was detected many times. The chain employs TRBV27 and TRBJ1-1; D is unclear. Deletions cut 8 bases from V and 3 bases from J, with 10 bases between. In germline, CDR1 is MNHEY, CDR2 SMNVEV (reference sequence). The CDR3 is 12 amino acids. The CDR3 is CASHRRYTEAFF. The CDR3 DNA reads as TGTGCCAGCCATCGGCGGTACACTGAAGCTTTCTTT.

This clonotype was detected ten times or more. At one end the junction does not follow the germline gene, possibly because of a read error. The chain couples TRBV29-1 to TRBJ1-3, with TRBD1 identical over 8 bases. The CDR3 spans 13 residues. Germline V gene lookup returns CDR1 SQVTM and CDR2 ANQGSEA. The CDR3 coding sequence is TGCAGCGTGTGGACAGGGACGGGAAACACTATATATTTT. Residues: CSVWTGTGNTIYF.

This clonotype was counted ten times or more. The chain recombines TRBV2 with TRBJ1-1; D is unresolved. The V and J ends lost 7 bases and 3 bases respectively, with 9 bases between them. Germline loops: CDR1 SNHLY, CDR2 FYNNEI. The CDR3 consists of 12 residues. CDR3 sequence reads: CASIRGDTEAFF. The CDR3 nucleotides are TGTGCCAGCATCCGCGGAGACACTGAAGCTTTCTTT.

The table lists this clonotype with a few counts. This rearrangement joins TRBV20-1 to TRBJ2-7; TRBD2 matches 9 bases. CDR1 is DFQATT, CDR2 SNEGSKA, per germline (reference sequence). The CDR3 is 16 residues long. Losses at the gene ends were 2 bases for V and 0 bases for J; bases not matched to a gene: 8. The CDR3 spells CSARMLAGLSSYEQYF. The CDR3 nucleotides are TGCAGTGCTAGAATGCTAGCGGGGTTGAGCTCCTACGAGCAGTACTTC.

This clonotype was recorded at least ten times. The rearrangement links TRBV4-1 to TRBJ1-5; 11 bases map to TRBD1. CDR1 and CDR2 from the germline V gene are MGHRA and YSYEKL. After removal of 0 bases from V and 4 bases from J, the junction contained 5 bases not matched to a gene. The CDR3 spans 17 residues. Here the CDR3 DNA reads TGCGCCAGCAGCCAAGAAGGGACAGGGGGATATAATCAGCCCCAGCATTTT. Amino acid sequence: CASSQEGTGGYNQPQHF.

To note about this clonotype: A read error may be the cause here, since a much bigger clone is one base away. The J gene is TRBJ2-1, the V gene TRBV6-1; a possible D gene is TRBD2 (6 bases). Germline CDR1 and CDR2: MNHNS and SASEGT. The CDR3 has 14 residues. In nucleotides, the CDR3 is TGTGCCAGCACAGTGACTAGAAGAGAAAATGAGCATTTCTTC. It translates to CASTVTRRENEHFF.

The genes are TRBV13 and TRBJ2-7; D is unclear. The V end was cut by 5 bases, the J end by 6 bases, with 20 bases between. Germline V CDR1 and CDR2: PRHDT, FYEKMQ (reference sequence). The CDR3 covers 15 residues. The CDR3: CASSQLRRGPSEQYF. The CDR3 coding sequence is TGTGCCAGCAGCCAACTCAGACGTGGTCCGAGCGAGCAGTACTTC.

The sample holds many counts of this clonotype. As DNA, the CDR3 is TGTGCCAGCAGACATCCCCATTATGTCCTTCAAGAGACCCAGTACTTC. Its protein is CASRHPHYVLQETQYF. V and J are TRBV6-2 or TRBV6-3 and TRBJ2-5; unclear D gene. The CDR3 contains 16 residues. With 6 bases removed from V and 2 bases from J, the gap between germline ends came to 19 bases. Germline CDR1 and CDR2: MNHEY and SVGEGT.

In its sample, this clonotype was seen many times. The chain is built from TRBV12-3 or TRBV12-4 and TRBJ2-7; 10 bases are shared with TRBD1. The CDR3 is 15 residues long. The V gene end was trimmed by 1 base and the J gene end by 6 bases; junction bases not matched to a gene: 6. The CDR3 DNA reads as TGTGCCAGCAGTTTAGGCCGCGGGACAGGGGCCGAGCAGTACTTC. Its translation: CASSLGRGTGAEQYF.

This clonotype was seen repeatedly, ten times or more. The chain uses TRBV6-5 and TRBJ1-1; D ambiguous. V was clipped by 0 bases and J by 3 bases, with 8 bases between them. Looked up from germline, CDR1 is MNHEY and CDR2 is SVGAGI. The CDR3 has 14 residues. The CDR3 spells CASSYSLGYTEAFF. As DNA, the CDR3 is TGTGCCAGCAGTTACTCGTTAGGGTACACTGAAGCTTTCTTT.

This chain connects TRBV28 to TRBJ1-2, with TRBD1 identical over 7 bases. CDR3 length: 15 amino acids. Trimming removed 4 bases from V and 3 bases from J; junction bases left unmatched: 8. Germline CDR1 reads MDHEN; CDR2 reads SYDVKM. The CDR3 reads CASSSPTGQDYGYTF. In DNA form, the CDR3 reads TGTGCCAGCAGTTCCCCGACAGGGCAGGACTATGGCTACACCTTC.

In its sample, this clonotype was seen a few times. A much larger clone sits a single nucleotide away, making a read error possible. The chain employs TRBV15 and TRBJ1-1; no clear D. Per germline, CDR1 LNHNV and CDR2 YYDKDF (reference sequence). This CDR3 spans 14 amino acids. In nucleotides, the CDR3 is TGTGCCACCAGCAGAGATTGGCAGAACACTGAAGCTTGCTTT. Protein: CATSRDWQNTEACF.

The J gene is TRBJ2-7, the V gene TRBV3-1, with D perhaps TRBD2 (6 bases). The V and J ends lost 4 bases and 0 bases respectively, with 16 bases between them. Germline V gives CDR1 LGHDT, CDR2 YNNKEL (reference sequence). This CDR3 spans 16 amino acids. CDR3 loop: CASSLLGGSSSYEQYF. The CDR3 region has the DNA TGTGCCAGCAGCCTGCTTGGGGGGTCAAGCTCCTACGAGCAGTACTTC.

The V call is TRBV25-1, the J call TRBJ1-1, with TRBD1 as a possible D gene (6 bases). The V gene's germline CDR1 is MGHDK and CDR2 SYGVNS. This CDR3 contains 13 residues. Deletions cut 8 bases from V and 5 bases from J, with 15 bases between. The CDR3 spells CASRPGALTEAFF. DNA for the CDR3: TGTGCCAGCCGCCCAGGGGCGCTTACTGAAGCTTTCTTT.

V and J are TRBV12-3 or TRBV12-4 and TRBJ2-7; 7 nucleotides agree with TRBD2. With V trimmed by 3 bases and J by 3 bases, 2 bases remained unmatched. This CDR3 has 13 residues. The CDR3 nucleotides read TGTGCCAGCAGTTTTGCTAGCGGCTACGAGCAGTACTTC. Translated, it gives CASSFASGYEQYF.

The V gene is TRBV6-1, the J gene TRBJ1-2; a possible D gene is TRBD1 (5 bases). The germline V gene has CDR1 MNHNS and CDR2 SASEGT. The ends were cut back, 6 bases at V and 8 bases at J, with 13 bases in the middle. The CDR3 has 12 amino acids. CDR3 protein: CASSEGLGGYTF. CDR3 coding DNA: TGTGCCAGCAGCGAGGGACTCGGGGGCTACACCTTC.

This clonotype was counted only a few times. The V call is TRBV4-1, the J call TRBJ1-1, with D maybe TRBD1 (5 bases). CDR1 and CDR2 (germline): MGHRA, YSYEKL. Trimming removed 3 bases at V and 0 bases at J, with 14 bases between. The CDR3 spans 16 residues. The CDR3 reads CASSHPGGAMNTEAFF. Here the CDR3 DNA reads TGCGCCAGCAGCCACCCGGGAGGGGCGATGAACACTGAAGCTTTCTTT.